This T cell receptor (beta chain) was sequenced during a study of CD8+CD57+ T cells in acquired aplastic anemia (dated by TCRdb to 2016 to 2018). For the study in its entirety: DNA extracted from sorted CD4+ and CD8+ cells had a mean of approximately 3 ug, with a range of roughly 0.17 to 27.4 ug. CD8+CD57+ expansion was defined as a frequency above the mean frequency observed in healthy subjects. What the study reported, not specific to this receptor: Roughly 31 CD8+ CDR3 sequences were shared between patients and controls but appeared highly expressed in patients and within their immunodominant clones. Between patients and healthy controls, no significant difference in CD8+ Simpson's diversity was found (P=0.060).

Patients chosen for sequencing had shown expansion of CD8+CD57+ cells by flow cytometry. Every patient had a diagnosis of severe acquired aplastic anemia based on International Study of Aplastic Anemia and Agranulocytosis and Camitta criteria. Patients had received no therapy at the time of blood sampling. The study deep-sequenced TCR repertoires of sorted CD4+ and CD8+ blood T cells from severe aplastic anemia patients and healthy subjects. In the USA, patient enrollment took place under clinicaltrials.gov protocols 00001620, 01623167, 00001397, 00071045, 00081523 and 00961064. Ficoll-Paque density gradient centrifugation was used to isolate peripheral blood mononuclear cells. CD4+ and CD8+ T cells were sorted by FACS or magnetic beads before DNA extraction. Profiling of TCR beta VDJ combinations and CDR3 sequences used genomic DNA as the template. An Illumina HiSeq 2000 was used for TCR repertoire sequencing. The source study handled its data this way. Repertoires were assessed using TRBV/TRBJ rearrangement plots, CDR3 size and DJ length profiles, and Simpson's diversity index. Whichever DNA sequence was most abundant in the deep sequencing data was defined as the immunodominant clone. CDR3 amino acid sequences were checked for sharing between subjects and were compared against published repertoires and the VDJdb database. The public sequencing data were trimmed at Q25 with fastp and processed into clonotypes with MiXCR by TCRdb, which kept only in-frame beta chains. CDR3 protein sequences are deduplicated, and each keeps its most common genes and DNA. TCRdb assigned the V and J calls; the authors' analysis was not used. Present in this sample are around 430,000 distinct CDR3 sequences, approximately 32% of which were seen just once. The ten largest account for 0.82% of the sample.

In this sample, this clonotype turned up a few times. Its antigen target is currently unknown. No base quality values were provided; no much bigger clone lies one nucleotide off. Spanning cysteine to phenylalanine, the CDR3 consists of 16 amino acids. The read is trimmed to its CDR3 DNA, 48 bases read in frame from base 1. The germline V gene (reference sequence) gives CDR1 as SGHAT and CDR2 as FQDESV. V is shortened by 3 bases, J by 0 bases, and the region joining them spans 12 bases. The V gene is TRBV11-1 and the J gene is TRBJ1-3, and TRBD1 may be the D gene, going by 6 matching bases. Material for sequencing was sorted CD4+, CD8+, or CD8+CD57+ T cells (not recorded which) from PBMCs. The sequence came from a human donor with aplastic anemia. The CDR3 reads CASSLPTGTSGNTIYF. The nucleotide sequence is TGTGCCAGCAGCTTGCCGACAGGTACCTCTGGAAACACCATATATTTT. Reference TRBV11-1 and TRBJ1-3 proteins supply the regions before and after the CDR3; the full variable domain is: EAEVAQSPRYKITEKSQAVAFWCDPISGHATLYWYRQILGQGPELLVQFQDESVVDDSQLPKDRFSAERLKGVDSTLKIQPAELGDSAMYLCASSLPTGTSGNTIYFGEGSWLTVV.